This T cell receptor beta chain was sequenced during a study of T cells in tuberculosis. Study overall: In South Africa, adults with active tuberculosis were compared with IGRA-negative and latently infected IGRA-positive adolescents.

The time point denotes: new active TB diagnosis, blood taken before or within 7 days of starting treatment. The germline V and J ends were trimmed by 4 bases and 2 bases, with 18 bases remaining between them. CDR3 length: 16 residues. CDR1 and CDR2 (germline): SQVTM, ANQGSEA. Clones were sequenced by immunoSEQ multiplex PCR, and TCRdb holds only the in-frame ones, with some missing. Of some 31,000 clones listed, 91% are singletons. V and J are TRBV29-1 and TRBJ1-3; D call uncertain. Sequenced material: PBMCs, taken at tuberculosis diagnosis. The sequence derives from an adult with tuberculosis. In DNA, the CDR3 is TGCAGCGTTGGGTTGACCACGGAGCGGACTGGAAACACCATATATTTT. Translating it yields CSVGLTTERTGNTIYF.